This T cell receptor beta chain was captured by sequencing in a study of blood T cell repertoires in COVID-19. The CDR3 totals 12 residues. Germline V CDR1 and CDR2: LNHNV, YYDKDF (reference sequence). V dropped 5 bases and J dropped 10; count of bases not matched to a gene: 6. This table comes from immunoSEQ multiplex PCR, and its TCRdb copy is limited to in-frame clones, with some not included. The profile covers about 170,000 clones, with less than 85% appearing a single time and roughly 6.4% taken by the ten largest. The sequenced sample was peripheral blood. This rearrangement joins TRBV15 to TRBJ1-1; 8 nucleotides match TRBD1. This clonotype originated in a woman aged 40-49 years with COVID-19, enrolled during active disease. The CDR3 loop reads CATSGDRNGAFF. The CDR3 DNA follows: TGTGCCACCAGCGGGGACAGGAATGGAGCTTTCTTT. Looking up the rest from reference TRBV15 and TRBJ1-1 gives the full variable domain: DAMVIQNPRYQVTQFGKPVTLSCSQTLNHNVMYWYQQKSSQAPKLLFHYYDKDFNNEADTPDNFQSRRPNTSFCFLDIRSPGLGDTAMYLCATSGDRNGAFFGQGTRLTVV.